This is a list of T cell receptor beta chains from one sample in a study of cytomegalovirus exposure and HLA in healthy donors. The method was immunoSEQ multiplex PCR; TCRdb's version includes in-frame clones alone and lacks a portion of them. Among 250,000 to 300,000 clones, around 85% were seen once, and the ten largest hold over 0.95%. Sequencing was performed on PBMCs. The receptor set was obtained from a young woman in good health and CMV-seronegative. CDR3s include the opening cysteine and the closing phenylalanine or tryptophan. D genes are given only for firm matches. Clone size appears in some rows only: once, few, many, or a class for an expanded clone.

TRBJ2-1 . TRBV9 . CASSVDSAGIEQFF TGTGCCAGCAGCGTAGATTCGGCGGGGATCGAGCAGTTCTTC
TRBJ2-3 . TRBV28 . CATQFMADTQYF TGTGCCACCCAGTTTATGGCAGATACGCAGTATTTT
TRBJ1-2 . TRBV7-9 . CASSLSGFYGYTF TGTGCCAGCAGCTTATCGGGTTTCTATGGCTACACCTTC
TRBJ1-5 once TRBV30 . CAWNDEGLQPQHF TGTGCCTGGAATGACGAGGGTCTTCAGCCCCAGCATTTT
TRBJ1-1 . TRBV15 . CATSGGGRTEAFF TGTGCCACCAGCGGGGGGGGCAGGACTGAAGCTTTCTTT
TRBJ1-5 . TRBV19 TRBD1 CASSMGTGSFYQPQHF TGTGCCAGTAGTATGGGGACAGGGTCGTTTTATCAGCCCCAGCATTTT
TRBJ1-5 . TRBV11-2 . CASSSAGAGQPQHF TGTGCCAGCAGCTCGGCGGGGGCCGGTCAGCCCCAGCATTTT
TRBJ2-5 . TRBV15 . CATRPGQPQETQYF TGTGCCACCAGACCGGGACAACCACAAGAGACCCAGTACTTC
TRBJ1-5 . TRBV30 TRBD1 CAWSARGQGPQHF TGTGCCTGGAGTGCCAGGGGGCAAGGGCCCCAGCATTTT
TRBJ2-1 . TRBV12-5 TRBD2 CASGDLSGRARNEQFF TGTGCTAGTGGAGACCTTAGCGGGAGGGCCAGGAATGAGCAGTTCTTC
TRBJ2-3 . TRBV29-1 TRBD2 CSAVGLATDTQYF TGCAGCGCGGTAGGACTAGCGACAGATACGCAGTATTTT
TRBJ1-4 . TRBV28 TRBD1 CASSGGQGAGEKLFF TGTGCCAGCAGTGGGGGACAGGGGGCCGGGGAAAAACTGTTTTTT
TRBJ1-2 . TRBV7-8 . CASSLANIQGYGYTF TGTGCCAGCAGCTTAGCCAATATTCAGGGATATGGCTACACCTTC
TRBJ2-2 . TRBV27 . CASSLMAGANTGELFF TGTGCCAGCAGTTTAATGGCCGGGGCGAACACCGGGGAGCTGTTTTTT
TRBJ2-7 . TRBV5-4 TRBD2 CASSLAGTGGTYEQYF TGTGCCAGCAGCTTGGCTGGGACGGGAGGCACTTACGAGCAGTACTTC
TRBJ2-7 . TRBV10-1 . CASSETMAFSYEQYF TGCGCCAGCAGTGAGACGATGGCCTTCTCCTACGAGCAGTACTTC
TRBJ2-4 . TRBV27 . CASSQNRVENIQYF TGTGCCAGCAGTCAAAACAGGGTTGAGAACATTCAGTACTTC
TRBJ1-1 . TRBV27 TRBD1 CASSSGTGGSVNTEAFF TGTGCCAGCAGTTCCGGGACAGGGGGGTCGGTAAACACTGAAGCTTTCTTT
TRBJ2-2 once TRBV16 . CASSQFGTPTGELFF TGTGCCAGCAGCCAATTTGGGACTCCCACCGGGGAGCTGTTTTTT
TRBJ2-7 . TRBV5-1 . CASTPGPGRSYEQYF TGCGCCAGCACACCAGGGCCAGGGCGTTCCTACGAGCAGTACTTC
TRBJ2-3 . TRBV30 TRBD2 CAWRFGTSGSTDTQYF TGTGCCTGGAGGTTCGGGACTAGCGGGAGCACAGATACGCAGTATTTT
TRBJ2-3 . TRBV27 TRBD2 CASSPLAGGFTDTQYF TGTGCCAGCAGTCCCCTGGCGGGAGGGTTCACAGATACGCAGTATTTT
TRBJ2-2 . TRBV7-8 TRBD1 CASSSRGTGRNTGELFF TGTGCCAGCAGCTCTAGGGGGACAGGAAGGAACACCGGGGAGCTGTTTTTT
TRBJ2-1 . TRBV19 TRBD2 CASSRSSGGAPYNEQFF TGTGCCAGTAGTAGGTCTAGCGGGGGGGCCCCCTACAATGAGCAGTTCTTC
TRBJ2-1 few TRBV7-2 TRBD2 CASTISGGAHNEQFF TGTGCCAGCACCATTAGCGGGGGGGCCCACAATGAGCAGTTCTTC
TRBJ1-5 few TRBV7-9 TRBD1 CASSLGGAQGENQPQHF TGTGCCAGCAGCTTAGGTGGTGCGCAGGGGGAAAATCAGCCCCAGCATTTT
TRBJ2-1 . TRBV19 TRBD2 CASSRTSRLSNEQFF TGTGCCAGTAGTAGGACTAGCCGCTTGAGTAATGAGCAGTTCTTC
TRBJ2-3 . TRBV27 . CASSPQDSSTDTQYF TGTGCCAGCAGTCCCCAAGACAGCAGCACAGATACGCAGTATTTT
TRBJ1-1 . TRBV27 . CASREKKSEAFF TGTGCCAGCAGGGAGAAGAAGTCTGAAGCTTTCTTT
TRBJ1-6 . TRBV11-1 . CASSSGGRHSPLHF TGTGCCAGCAGCTCGGGCGGGAGGCATTCACCCCTCCACTTT
TRBJ1-2 . TRBV28 . CASSYSKNYGYTF TGTGCCAGCAGTTACAGTAAAAACTATGGCTACACCTTC
TRBJ2-2 few TRBV7-2 TRBD2 CASSLFAGGGTGELFF TGTGCCAGCAGCTTATTCGCGGGAGGGGGAACCGGGGAGCTGTTTTTT
TRBJ2-4 . TRBV4-1 . CASSQDQRRNIQYF TGCGCCAGCAGCCAAGATCAGAGGCGAAACATTCAGTACTTC
TRBJ1-1 once TRBV11-3 . CASLGPGRDTEAFF TGTGCCAGCCTGGGGCCAGGGAGGGACACTGAAGCTTTCTTT
TRBJ2-7 . TRBV5-1 TRBD1 CASSSATGRWDEQYF TGCGCCAGCAGCTCGGCGACAGGGCGGTGGGACGAGCAGTACTTC
TRBJ1-5 . TRBV6-5 . CASSQRTNQPQHF TGTGCCAGCAGTCAAAGGACTAATCAGCCCCAGCATTTT
TRBJ2-7 once TRBV5-8 TRBD2 CASILGDYGSRQYF TGTGCCAGCATCCTCGGGGACTACGGTTCCAGGCAGTACTTC
TRBJ1-1 . TRBV29-1 . CSVGAGAGTEAFF TGCAGCGTTGGTGCAGGGGCAGGCACTGAAGCTTTCTTT
TRBJ1-1 . TRBV6-5 TRBD1 CASSYRSGTGNTEAFF TGTGCCAGCAGTTACAGATCCGGGACAGGGAACACTGAAGCTTTCTTT
TRBJ2-1 . TRBV7-6 TRBD2 CASSLGLAGGLLGNEQFF TGTGCCAGCAGCCTGGGACTAGCGGGAGGCCTCCTCGGCAATGAGCAGTTCTTC
TRBJ2-2 . TRBV6-5 . CASRRRGLPTGELFF TGTGCCAGCAGACGCCGAGGGCTACCCACCGGGGAGCTGTTTTTT
TRBJ2-7 . TRBV4-1 . CASSPRYSTSSYEQYF TGCGCCAGCAGCCCTCGCTACTCTACTAGCAGCTACGAGCAGTACTTC
TRBJ1-2 . TRBV6-1 . CASSEAGTGGVNYGYTF TGTGCCAGCAGTGAAGCGGGGACTGGGGGGGTCAACTATGGCTACACCTTC
TRBJ2-7 . TRBV6-5 . CASSYSRDSSYEQYF TGTGCCAGCAGTTACAGCAGAGACAGCTCCTACGAGCAGTACTTC
TRBJ2-7 . TRBV27 TRBD2 CASSLTSHPSYEQYF TGTGCCAGCAGTTTGACTAGCCATCCCTCCTACGAGCAGTACTTC
TRBJ2-5 . TRBV30 . CAWSVLPGQETQYF TGTGCCTGGAGTGTTCTTCCGGGGCAAGAGACCCAGTACTTC
TRBJ1-5 . TRBV28 . CASSPPGGDGDQPQHF TGTGCCAGCAGTCCGCCGGGGGGGGATGGAGATCAGCCCCAGCATTTT
TRBJ2-3 . TRBV19 . CASSMRAGFLDTQYF TGTGCCAGTAGTATGAGGGCGGGATTTTTAGATACGCAGTATTTT
TRBJ1-5 . TRBV2 . CASNGGGQPQHF TGTGCCAGCAATGGGGGGGGTCAGCCCCAGCATTTT
TRBJ1-2 . TRBV4-1 TRBD1 CASSLQGAGVDGYTF TGCGCCAGCAGCCTACAGGGGGCCGGGGTGGATGGCTACACCTTC
TRBJ2-2 . TRBV5-4 . CASSLGTDLNTGELFF TGTGCCAGCAGCTTGGGCACCGACTTGAACACCGGGGAGCTGTTTTTT